This T cell receptor (beta chain) was profiled in a study of OX40 agonist ivuxolimab in advanced cancers. To note about this clone: The target antigen is unknown.

Germline CDR1 is SGHDN and CDR2 is FVKESK. The germline V and J ends were trimmed by 4 bases and 0 bases, with 10 bases remaining between them. This CDR3 is built from 15 residues. Measured with immunoSEQ multiplex PCR; TCRdb has only the in-frame clones, and not every one. The data show around 90,000 clones, over 75% seen once. Study findings and constraints: CD8+ T cells were the subset that, on average, had more expanded clones than CD4+. There was clonal expansion of CD4+ and CD8+ blood T cells by week 6 at 0.1 to 3.0 mg/kg.

Autoimmune disease history or systemic immunosuppression led to patients being barred. The sequencing used CD4+ or CD8+ T cells sorted from blood, collected in a trial of the OX40 agonist ivuxolimab. This rearrangement joins TRBV14 to TRBJ1-3; maybe TRBD1 (6 bases). The source of this sequence is an adult with an advanced solid tumor such as melanoma, head and neck, liver or kidney cancer. The CDR3 region is CASSPQGSSGNTIYF. CDR3 in DNA: TGTGCCAGCAGCCCACAGGGATCCTCTGGAAACACCATATATTTT. The whole variable domain, filled in from reference TRBV14 and TRBJ1-3, reads EAGVTQFPSHSVIEKGQTVTLRCDPISGHDNLYWYRRVMGKEIKFLLHFVKESKQDESGMPNNRFLAERTGGTYSTLKVQPAELEDSGVYFCASSPQGSSGNTIYFGEGSWLTVV.